This T cell receptor beta chain was sequenced in a study of blood T cell repertoires in COVID-19. Turning to the study itself: Sites in the United States, Italy and Spain provided acute and convalescent COVID-19 samples. The cDNA or gDNA used as material had been derived from T cells, B-cell-depleted T cells, or PBMCs.

As originally analysed: Reference gene primers were amplified, and this amplification served to estimate nucleated cell counts. Clones were sequenced by immunoSEQ multiplex PCR, and TCRdb holds only the in-frame ones, with some missing. V, J and clone size are taken as reported in that table, and D and trimming were inferred from the DNA itself. The data show roughly 250,000 clones, roughly 91% seen once. J lost 7 bases, V lost 0 bases, and 7 bases had no gene match. Germline loops: CDR1 MGHRA, CDR2 YSYEKL. The CDR3 runs 16 residues. This TCR came from a man aged 30-40 years with acute or convalescent COVID-19. J is TRBJ1-5 and V is TRBV4-1; 9 bases are a match to TRBD1. Sequencing was done on a sample of peripheral blood. The CDR3 DNA reads TGCGCCAGCAGCCAAGATCGGGGACAGGGATGGCAGCCCCAGCATTTT. This gives the protein CASSQDRGQGWQPQHF.